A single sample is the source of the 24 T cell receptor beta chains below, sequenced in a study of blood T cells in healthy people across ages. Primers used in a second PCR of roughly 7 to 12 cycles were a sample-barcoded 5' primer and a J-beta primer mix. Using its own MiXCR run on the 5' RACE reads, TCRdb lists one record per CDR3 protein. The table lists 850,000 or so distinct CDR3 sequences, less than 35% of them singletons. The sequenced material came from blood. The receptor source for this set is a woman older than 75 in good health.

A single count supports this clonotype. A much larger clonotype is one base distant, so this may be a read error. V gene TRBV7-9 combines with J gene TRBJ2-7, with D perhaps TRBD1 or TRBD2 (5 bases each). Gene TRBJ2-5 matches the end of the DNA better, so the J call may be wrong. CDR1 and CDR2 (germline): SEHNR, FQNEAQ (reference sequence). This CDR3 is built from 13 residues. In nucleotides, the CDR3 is TGTGCCAGCAGCAACAGGAGGCGAAAGACCCAGTACTTC. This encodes CASSNRRRKTQYF.

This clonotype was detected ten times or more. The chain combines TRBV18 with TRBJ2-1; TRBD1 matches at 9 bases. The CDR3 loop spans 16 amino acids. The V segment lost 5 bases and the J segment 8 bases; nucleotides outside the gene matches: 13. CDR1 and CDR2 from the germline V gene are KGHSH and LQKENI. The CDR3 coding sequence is TGTGCCAGCTCAGAAGGGACAGGGACGGGTTTCGATGAGCAGTTCTTC. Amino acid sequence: CASSEGTGTGFDEQFF.

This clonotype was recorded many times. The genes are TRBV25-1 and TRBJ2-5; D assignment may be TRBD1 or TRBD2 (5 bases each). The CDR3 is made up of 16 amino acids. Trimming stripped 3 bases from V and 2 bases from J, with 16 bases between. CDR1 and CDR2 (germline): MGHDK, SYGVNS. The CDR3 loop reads CASSDEGWAVQETQYF. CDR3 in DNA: TGTGCCAGCAGTGATGAGGGGTGGGCCGTTCAAGAGACCCAGTACTTC.

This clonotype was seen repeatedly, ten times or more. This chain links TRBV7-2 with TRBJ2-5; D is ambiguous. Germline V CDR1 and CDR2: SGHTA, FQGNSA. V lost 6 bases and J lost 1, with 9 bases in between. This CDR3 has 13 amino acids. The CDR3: CASRVGIQETQYF. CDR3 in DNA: TGTGCCAGCAGGGTTGGCATCCAAGAGACCCAGTACTTC.

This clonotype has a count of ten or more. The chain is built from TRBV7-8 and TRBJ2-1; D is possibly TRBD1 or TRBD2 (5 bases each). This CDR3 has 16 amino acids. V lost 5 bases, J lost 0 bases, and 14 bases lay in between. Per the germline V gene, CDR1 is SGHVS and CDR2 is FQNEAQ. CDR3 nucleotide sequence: TGTGCCAGCAGCCTCCTTGGGGGTAACTCCTACAATGAGCAGTTCTTC. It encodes CASSLLGGNSYNEQFF.

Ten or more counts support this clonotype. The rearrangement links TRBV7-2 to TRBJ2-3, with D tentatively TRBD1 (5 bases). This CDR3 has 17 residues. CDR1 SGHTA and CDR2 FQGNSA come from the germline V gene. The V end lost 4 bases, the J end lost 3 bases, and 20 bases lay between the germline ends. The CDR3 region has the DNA TGTGCCAGCAGCTCACTACTGGCCCCCAAGGGGACAGATACGCAGTATTTT. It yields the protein CASSSLLAPKGTDTQYF. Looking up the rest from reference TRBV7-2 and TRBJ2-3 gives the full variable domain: GAGVSQSPSNKVTEKGKDVELRCDPISGHTALYWYRQSLGQGLEFLIYFQGNSAPDKSGLPSDRFSAERTGGSVSTLTIQRTQQEDSAVYLCASSSLLAPKGTDTQYFGPGTRLTVL.

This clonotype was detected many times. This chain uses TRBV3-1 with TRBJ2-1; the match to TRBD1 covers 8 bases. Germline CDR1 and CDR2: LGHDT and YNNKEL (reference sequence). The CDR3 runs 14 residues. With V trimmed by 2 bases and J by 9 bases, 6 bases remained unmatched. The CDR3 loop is CASSQRDRNTEQFF. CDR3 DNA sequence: TGTGCCAGCAGCCAAAGGGACAGGAATACTGAGCAGTTCTTC.

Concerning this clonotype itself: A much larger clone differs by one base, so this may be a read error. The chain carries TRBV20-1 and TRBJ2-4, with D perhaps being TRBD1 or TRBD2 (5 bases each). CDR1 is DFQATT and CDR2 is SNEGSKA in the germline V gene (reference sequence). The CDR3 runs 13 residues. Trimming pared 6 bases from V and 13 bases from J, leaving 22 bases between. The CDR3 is CSADQRGYNEQYF. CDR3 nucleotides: TGCAGTGCGGACCAACGGGGCTACAATGAGCAGTACTTC.

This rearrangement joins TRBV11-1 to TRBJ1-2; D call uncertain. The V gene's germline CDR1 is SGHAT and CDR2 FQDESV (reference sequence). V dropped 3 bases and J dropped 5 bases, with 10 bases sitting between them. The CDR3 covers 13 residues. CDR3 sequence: CASSLMAGYGYTF. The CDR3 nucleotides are TGTGCCAGCAGCTTGATGGCGGGATATGGCTACACCTTC.

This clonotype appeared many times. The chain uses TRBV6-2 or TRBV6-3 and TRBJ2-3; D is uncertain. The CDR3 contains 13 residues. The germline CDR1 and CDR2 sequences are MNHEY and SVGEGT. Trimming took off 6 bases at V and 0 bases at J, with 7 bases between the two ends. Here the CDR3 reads CASRGTSTDTQYF. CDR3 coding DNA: TGTGCCAGCAGGGGAACAAGCACAGATACGCAGTATTTT.

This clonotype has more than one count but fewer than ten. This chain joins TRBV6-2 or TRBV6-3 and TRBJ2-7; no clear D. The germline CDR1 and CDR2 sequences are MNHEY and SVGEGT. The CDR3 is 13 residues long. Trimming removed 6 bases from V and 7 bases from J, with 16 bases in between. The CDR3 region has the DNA TGTGCCAGCAGCTGGGAAAGGGTCAATGAGCAGTACTTC. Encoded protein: CASSWERVNEQYF.

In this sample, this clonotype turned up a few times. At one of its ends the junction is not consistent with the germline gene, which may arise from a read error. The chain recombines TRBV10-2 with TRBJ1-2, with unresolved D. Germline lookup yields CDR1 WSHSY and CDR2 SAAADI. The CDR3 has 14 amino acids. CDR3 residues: CASSDNAGLYDYTF. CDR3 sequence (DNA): TGCGCCAGCAGTGATAATGCAGGACTCTATGACTACACCTTC.

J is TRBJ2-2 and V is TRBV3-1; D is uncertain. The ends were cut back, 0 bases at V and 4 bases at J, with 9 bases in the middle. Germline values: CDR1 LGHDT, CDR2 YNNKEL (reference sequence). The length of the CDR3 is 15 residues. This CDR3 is CASSQDYPATGELFF. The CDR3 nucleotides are TGTGCCAGCAGCCAAGACTACCCGGCCACCGGGGAGCTGTTTTTT.

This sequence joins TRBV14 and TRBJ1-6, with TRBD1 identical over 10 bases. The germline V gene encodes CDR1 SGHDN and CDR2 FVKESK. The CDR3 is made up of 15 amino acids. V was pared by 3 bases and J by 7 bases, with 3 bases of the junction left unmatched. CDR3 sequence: CASSHRTGGNSPLHF. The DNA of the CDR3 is TGTGCCAGCAGCCACCGGACAGGGGGAAATTCACCCCTCCACTTT.

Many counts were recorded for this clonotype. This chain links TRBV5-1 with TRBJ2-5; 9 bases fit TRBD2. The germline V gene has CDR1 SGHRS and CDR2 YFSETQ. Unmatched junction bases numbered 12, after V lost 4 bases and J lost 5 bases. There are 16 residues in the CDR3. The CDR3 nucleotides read TGCGCCAGCAGCGACCCCGGGACTAGCATCAGGGAGACCCAGTACTTC. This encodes CASSDPGTSIRETQYF.

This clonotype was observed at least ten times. CDR3 residues: CASSLGPGQGGYEQYF. CDR3 nucleotides: TGCGCCAGCAGCTTGGGGCCGGGACAGGGTGGATACGAGCAGTACTTC. V is TRBV5-1 and J is TRBJ2-7, with TRBD1 identical over 9 bases. CDR1 and CDR2 from the germline V gene are SGHRS and YFSETQ. J was trimmed by 4 bases and V by 0 bases; bases with no gene match: 8. This CDR3 contains 16 residues.

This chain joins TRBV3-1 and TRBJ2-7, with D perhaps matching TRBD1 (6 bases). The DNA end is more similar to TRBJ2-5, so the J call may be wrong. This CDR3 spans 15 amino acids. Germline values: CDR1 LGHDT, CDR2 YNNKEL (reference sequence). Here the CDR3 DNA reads TGTGCCAGCAGCCAAGAGGGACAAACGAAGAGGACCCAGTACTTC. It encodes CASSQEGQTKRTQYF.

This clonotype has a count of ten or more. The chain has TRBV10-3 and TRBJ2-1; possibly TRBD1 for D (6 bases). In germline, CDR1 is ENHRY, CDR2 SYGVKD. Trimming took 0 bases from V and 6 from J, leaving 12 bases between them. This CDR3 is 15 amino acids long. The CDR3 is CAISESVKQGNEQFF. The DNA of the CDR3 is TGTGCCATCAGTGAGTCGGTTAAACAGGGCAATGAGCAGTTCTTC.

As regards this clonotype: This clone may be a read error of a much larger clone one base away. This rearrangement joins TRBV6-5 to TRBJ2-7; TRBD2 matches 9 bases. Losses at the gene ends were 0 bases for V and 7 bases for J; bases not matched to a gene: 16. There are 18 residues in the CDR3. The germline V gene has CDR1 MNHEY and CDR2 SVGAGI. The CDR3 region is CASSYSGGLAGFYNEQYF. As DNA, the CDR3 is TGTGCCAGCAGTTACTCAGGGGGGCTAGCGGGGTTCTACAATGAGCAGTACTTC.

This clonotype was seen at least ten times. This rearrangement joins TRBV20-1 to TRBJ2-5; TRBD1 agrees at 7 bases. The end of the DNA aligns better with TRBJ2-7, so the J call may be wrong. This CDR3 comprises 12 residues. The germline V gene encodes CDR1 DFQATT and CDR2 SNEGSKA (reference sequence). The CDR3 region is CSADRASDEQYF. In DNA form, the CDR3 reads TGCAGTGCTGACAGGGCGTCGGACGAGCAGTACTTC.

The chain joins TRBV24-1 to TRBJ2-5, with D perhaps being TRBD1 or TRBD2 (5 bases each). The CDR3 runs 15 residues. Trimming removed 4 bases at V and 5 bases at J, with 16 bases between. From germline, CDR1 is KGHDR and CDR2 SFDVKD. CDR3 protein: CATSDPGRPGETQYF. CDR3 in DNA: TGTGCCACCAGTGACCCGGGGCGGCCAGGGGAGACCCAGTACTTC.

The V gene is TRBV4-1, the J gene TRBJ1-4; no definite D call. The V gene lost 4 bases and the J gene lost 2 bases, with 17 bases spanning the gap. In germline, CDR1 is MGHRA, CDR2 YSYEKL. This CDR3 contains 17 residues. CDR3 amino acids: CASSRLATRGTNEKLFF. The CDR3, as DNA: TGCGCCAGCAGCCGACTCGCTACGAGAGGCACTAATGAAAAACTGTTTTTT.

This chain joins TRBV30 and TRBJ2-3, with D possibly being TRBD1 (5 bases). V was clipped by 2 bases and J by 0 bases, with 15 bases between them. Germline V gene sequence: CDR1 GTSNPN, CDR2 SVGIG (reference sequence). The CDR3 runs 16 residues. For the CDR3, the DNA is TGTGCCTGGAGTATAGGCAGGACATCAAGCACAGATACGCAGTATTTT. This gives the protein CAWSIGRTSSTDTQYF.

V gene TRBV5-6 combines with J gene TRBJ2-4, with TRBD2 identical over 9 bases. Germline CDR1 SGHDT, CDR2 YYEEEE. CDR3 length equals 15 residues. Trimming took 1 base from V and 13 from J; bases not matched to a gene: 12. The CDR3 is CASSLTSGLYNEQYF. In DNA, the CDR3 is TGTGCCAGCAGCTTGACTAGCGGGCTCTACAATGAGCAGTACTTC.